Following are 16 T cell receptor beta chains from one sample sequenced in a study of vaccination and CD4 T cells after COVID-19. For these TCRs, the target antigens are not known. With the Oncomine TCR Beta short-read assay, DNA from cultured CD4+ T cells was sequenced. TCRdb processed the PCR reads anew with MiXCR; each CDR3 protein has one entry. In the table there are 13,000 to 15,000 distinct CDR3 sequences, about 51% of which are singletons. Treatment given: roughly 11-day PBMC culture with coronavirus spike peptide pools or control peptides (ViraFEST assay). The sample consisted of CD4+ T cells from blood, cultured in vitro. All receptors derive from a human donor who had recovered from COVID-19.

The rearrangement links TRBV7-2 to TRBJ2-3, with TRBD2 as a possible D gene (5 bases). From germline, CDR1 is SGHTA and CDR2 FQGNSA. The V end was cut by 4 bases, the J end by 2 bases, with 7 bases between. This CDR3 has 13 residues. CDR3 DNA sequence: TGTGCCAGCAGCTCCGACTACACAGATACGCAGTATTTT. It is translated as CASSSDYTDTQYF.

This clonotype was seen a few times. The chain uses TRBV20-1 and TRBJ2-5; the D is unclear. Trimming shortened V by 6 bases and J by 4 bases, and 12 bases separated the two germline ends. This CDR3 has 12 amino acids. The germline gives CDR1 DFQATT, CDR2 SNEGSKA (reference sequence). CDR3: CSAPELRETQYF. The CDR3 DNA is TGCAGTGCGCCCGAATTGAGAGAGACCCAGTACTTC.

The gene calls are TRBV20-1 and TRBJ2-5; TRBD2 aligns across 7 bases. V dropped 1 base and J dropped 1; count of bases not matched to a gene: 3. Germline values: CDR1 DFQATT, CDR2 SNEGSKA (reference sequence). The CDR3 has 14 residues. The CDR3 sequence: CSARAGGRQETQYF. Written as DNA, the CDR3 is TGCAGTGCTAGAGCGGGAGGCCGCCAAGAGACCCAGTACTTC.

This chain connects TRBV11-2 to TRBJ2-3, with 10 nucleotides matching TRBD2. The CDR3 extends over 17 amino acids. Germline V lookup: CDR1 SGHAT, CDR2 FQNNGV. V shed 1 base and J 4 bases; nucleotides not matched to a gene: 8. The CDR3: CASSLAPPAGGADTQYF. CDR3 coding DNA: TGTGCCAGCAGCTTAGCCCCTCCAGCGGGAGGGGCAGATACGCAGTATTTT.

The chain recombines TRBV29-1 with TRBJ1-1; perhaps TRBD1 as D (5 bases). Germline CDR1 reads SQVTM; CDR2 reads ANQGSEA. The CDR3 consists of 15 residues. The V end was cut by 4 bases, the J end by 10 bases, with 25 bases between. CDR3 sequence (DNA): TGCAGCGTTGCTCGTGCAGGGAGAGGCCTTGGGGGAGCTTTCTTT. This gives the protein CSVARAGRGLGGAFF.

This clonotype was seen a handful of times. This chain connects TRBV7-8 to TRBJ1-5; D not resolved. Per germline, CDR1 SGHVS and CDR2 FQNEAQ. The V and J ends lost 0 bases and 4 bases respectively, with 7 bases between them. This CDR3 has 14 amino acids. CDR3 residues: CASSLAGGNQPQHF. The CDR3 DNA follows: TGTGCCAGCAGCTTAGCTGGCGGGAATCAGCCCCAGCATTTT.

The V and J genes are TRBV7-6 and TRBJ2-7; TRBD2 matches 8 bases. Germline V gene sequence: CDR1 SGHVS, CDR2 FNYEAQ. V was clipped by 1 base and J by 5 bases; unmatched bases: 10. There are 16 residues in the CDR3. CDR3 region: CASSLEETSGPDEQYF. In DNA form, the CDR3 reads TGTGCCAGCAGCTTAGAAGAAACTAGCGGACCAGACGAGCAGTACTTC.

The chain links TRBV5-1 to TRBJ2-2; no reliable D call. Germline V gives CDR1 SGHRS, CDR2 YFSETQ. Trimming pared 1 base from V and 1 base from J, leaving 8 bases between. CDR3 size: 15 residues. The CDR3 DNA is TGCGCCAGCAGCTTGTTTTCCAGGAACACCGGGGAGCTGTTTTTT. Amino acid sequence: CASSLFSRNTGELFF.

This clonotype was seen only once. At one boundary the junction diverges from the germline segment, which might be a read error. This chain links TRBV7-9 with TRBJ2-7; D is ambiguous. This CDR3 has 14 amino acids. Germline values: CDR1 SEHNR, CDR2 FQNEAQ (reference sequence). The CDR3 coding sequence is TGTGCCAGCAGCCCTGCCGTCGGTTCCTGCGAGCAGTACTTC. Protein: CASSPAVGSCEQYF.

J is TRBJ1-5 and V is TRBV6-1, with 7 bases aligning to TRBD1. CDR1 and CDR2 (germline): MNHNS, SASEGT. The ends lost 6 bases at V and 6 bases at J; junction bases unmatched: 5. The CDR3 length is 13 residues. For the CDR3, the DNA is TGTGCCAGCAGCCGAGGGGGCCTTCAGCCCCAGCATTTT. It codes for CASSRGGLQPQHF.

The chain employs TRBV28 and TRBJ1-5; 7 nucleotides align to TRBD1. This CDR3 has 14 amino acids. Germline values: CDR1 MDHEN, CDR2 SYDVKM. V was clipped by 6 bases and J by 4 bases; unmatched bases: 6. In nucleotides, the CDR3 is TGTGCCAGCAGCAAACAGGGGAGGAATCAGCCCCAGCATTTT. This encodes CASSKQGRNQPQHF.

CDR3 loop: CSAHPKGGVNEQYF. The CDR3 nucleotides are TGCAGTGCTCACCCCAAGGGGGGGGTCAACGAGCAGTACTTC. The rearrangement links TRBV20-1 to TRBJ2-7; possible D gene TRBD2, 7 bases. Trimming removed 5 bases from V and 5 bases from J, with 19 bases in between. Germline assignment: CDR1 DFQATT and CDR2 SNEGSKA (reference sequence). The length of the CDR3 is 14 residues.

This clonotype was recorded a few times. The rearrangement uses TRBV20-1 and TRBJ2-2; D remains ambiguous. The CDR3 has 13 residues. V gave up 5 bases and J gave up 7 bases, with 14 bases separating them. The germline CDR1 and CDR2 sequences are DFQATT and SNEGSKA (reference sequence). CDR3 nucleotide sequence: TGCAGTGCTCGATGGGGTAGCAGCGGGGAGCTGTTTTTT. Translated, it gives CSARWGSSGELFF.

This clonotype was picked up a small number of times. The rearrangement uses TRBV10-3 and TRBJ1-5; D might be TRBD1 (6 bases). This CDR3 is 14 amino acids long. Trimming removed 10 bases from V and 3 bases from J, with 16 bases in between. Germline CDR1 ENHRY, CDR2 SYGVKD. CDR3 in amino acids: CATTTDRINQPQHF. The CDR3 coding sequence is TGTGCCACGACGACCGACAGGATCAATCAGCCCCAGCATTTT.

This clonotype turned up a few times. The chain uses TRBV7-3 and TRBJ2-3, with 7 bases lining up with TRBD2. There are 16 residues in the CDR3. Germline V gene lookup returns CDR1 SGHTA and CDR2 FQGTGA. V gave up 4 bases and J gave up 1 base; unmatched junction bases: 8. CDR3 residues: CASSSLGGPGTDTQYF. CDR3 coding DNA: TGTGCCAGCAGCTCTTTGGGAGGGCCCGGCACAGATACGCAGTATTTT.

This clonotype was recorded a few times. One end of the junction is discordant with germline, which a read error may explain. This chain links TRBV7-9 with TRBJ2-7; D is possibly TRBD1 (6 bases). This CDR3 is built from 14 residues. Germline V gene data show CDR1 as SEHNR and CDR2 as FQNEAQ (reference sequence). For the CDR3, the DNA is TGTGCCAGCAGCTTAGCGCATTGGGGGCGTCAAATGCACTTC. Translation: CASSLAHWGRQMHF.